This record covers a single T cell receptor (beta chain). The antigen is unknown. The data stem from a study of cytotoxic CD8 clonotypes in ibrutinib-treated CLL. Study-level background: Response was recorded as partial in some 24 patients and complete in 2; at median around 70 months, approximately 14 remained remitted and around twelve had progressed. Points from the study as a whole: Pretreatment clonality was elevated relative to age-matched healthy donors and paralleled circulating CD8+ T-cell counts.

The data were produced by immunoSEQ multiplex PCR, yet TCRdb's version contains in-frame clones alone and is incomplete. The sample contains more than 200,000 clones, roughly 77% of which appear only once. The clonotype was recovered from a human donor with chronic lymphocytic leukemia. The sample consisted of PBMCs, taken after 12 months of ibrutinib treatment.

The CDR3 nucleotides are TGCAGTGCCACGGCAGATACGCAGTATTTT. Protein: CSATADTQYF. The V call is TRBV20-1, the J call TRBJ2-3; D remains unclear. Trimming removed 6 bases from V and 4 bases from J, with 5 bases in between. The germline CDR1 and CDR2 sequences are DFQATT and SNEGSKA (reference sequence). There are 10 residues in the CDR3.